This TCR beta chain was sequenced for a study of T cells in Graves' hyperthyroidism and ophthalmopathy. This clonotype was counted a few times. Amplification yielded TCR beta CDR3 regions, with RNA transcripts as the source. Primed by the HTBI set, a first-round RT-PCR was run on the TCR CDR3. TCRdb itself ran the multiplex PCR reads through MiXCR, one entry per CDR3 protein. Here the sample spans over 300,000 distinct CDR3 sequences, about 15% being singletons. The germline V gene encodes CDR1 KGHDR and CDR2 SFDVKD. Trimming pared 2 bases from V and 15 bases from J, leaving 10 bases between. This CDR3 contains 11 residues.

The clonotype was recovered from a woman aged 55-70 years with Graves' hyperthyroidism. The rearrangement links TRBV24-1 to TRBJ1-5; D remains unclear. The sequenced material came from blood. CDR3 region: CATSDWAGWHF. CDR3 DNA sequence: TGTGCCACCAGTGATTGGGCAGGATGGCATTTT.